This TCR beta chain stems from a study of T-cell memory formation after mild COVID-19 (dated by TCRdb to about 2021). At the level of the whole study: TCR sequence clusters from the two donors were largely donor specific. Two young, previously healthy adult volunteers, one female and one male, were included in the cohort. T-cell clones expanding and contracting after mild COVID-19 in two donors were tracked by longitudinal TCRalpha and TCRbeta repertoire sequencing.

CDR1 and CDR2, looked up from the germline V gene, are SGHRS and YFSETQ. Its CDR3 holds 14 amino acids, cysteine through phenylalanine. Just the 42-base CDR3 DNA is kept, in frame starting at base 1. Cut back by 4 bases and 3 bases, the V and J ends lie 13 bases apart. TCRdb shows the sequencer as Illumina NovaSeq 6000. TCRalpha and TCRbeta cDNA libraries were constructed by 5'RACE with constant-segment primers, with sample barcodes and unique molecular identifiers being introduced. Trizol reagent was used to extract RNA from every sample. Library amplification was performed in two PCR steps, and a second sample barcode and Illumina TruSeq adapters were introduced in the second step. Sequencing of the libraries was done on an Illumina NovaSeq, producing 2 x 150 bp paired-end reads. The authors' pipeline ran thus. Reads were demultiplexed and collapsed into UMI-guided consensus sequences with migec v1.2.7. Using mixcr v2.1.11, UMI consensuses were aligned to TRA and TRB V and J templates and then assembled into clonotypes. Clonotypes were classified as expanded or contracted when called significant by both edgeR and NoisET, with noise models trained on biological replicates. For edgeR calls, the cutoffs were a false discovery rate-adjusted p below 0.01 and a log2 fold-change threshold of 1. As an exploratory analysis of dynamics, PCA with hierarchical clustering was applied to max-normalized trajectories of the 1000 most abundant clonotypes. Separately sequenced CD4+ and CD8+ repertoires were used to assign a CD4 or CD8 phenotype to each responding clone. In-frame beta chains were kept once TCRdb had trimmed the public reads at Q25 with fastp and called clones with MiXCR. Rows with a matching CDR3 protein are joined into one entry that keeps the most common DNA and genes. These V and J calls derive from TCRdb rather than the authors' analysis. This sample is represented by 180,000 or so distinct CDR3 sequences; roughly 17% of them were singletons. About 2.1% of the sample comes from the top ten.

General findings and caveats noted by the study authors: Contracting CD4+ clones appeared mostly in the CM and EM memory subsets, whereas CD8+ clones were enriched in EMRA. SARS-CoV-2 specificity was not confirmed for the second-wave clones peaking on day 37. Clones contracting from day 15 to 85 had balanced CD4/CD8 phenotypes, while a second wave expanding from day 15 to 37 was biased towards CD4+. The study covered only two mild cases, and larger cohorts including severe cases with pre-infection samples were considered necessary. Some responding clones were detected in pre-infection memory, which suggested that pre-existing cross-reactive memory T cells had joined the SARS-CoV-2 response.

This clonotype was counted only a few times. This clone's antigen is unknown. One base away there is no much larger clone; base qualities are not given. PBMCs were isolated by Ficoll-Paque density gradient centrifugation. The TCR originated in an adult woman who had mild COVID-19 (a few samples of this study predate the infection). The sample titles of this study are shuffled in the database, so cell type and time point are left out; the donor was told from shared clones. The chain is made from TRBV5-1 and TRBJ1-2, with TRBD1 as a weak D call on 6 bases. Sequencing input: PBMCs or a T cell subset sorted from them (not recorded which). In nucleotide form, the sequence is TGCGCCAGCAGCCCCTCGGAGGGGGACTATGGCTACACCTTC. It translates as CASSPSEGDYGYTF. Extended through the reference TRBV5-1 and TRBJ1-2 proteins, this CDR3 yields the full variable domain: KAGVTQTPRYLIKTRGQQVTLSCSPISGHRSVSWYQQTPGQGLQFLFEYFSETQRNKGNFPGRFSGRQFSNSRSEMNVSTLELGDSALYLCASSPSEGDYGYTFGSGTRLTVV.